This section outlines one T cell receptor (beta chain) sequence together with its context. No antigen is known for it. The data stem from a study of CXCR3-negative and CXCR3-positive naive CD8 T cells. General study results and limits: For CXCR3-positive naive cells, TRB CDR3s were more hydrophobic than those of CXCR3-negative naive cells. High diversity, comparable across both naive subsets, contrasted with much lower diversity in memory CD8+ cells. Cryopreserved PBMCs had partly decreased CXCR3 expression; fresh PBMCs were used in most assays. Between one naive subset and the other, surface CD5 was comparable, and TCR strength was inferred from TRB CDR3 properties.

There are 16 residues in the CDR3. Per germline, CDR1 LGHDT and CDR2 YNNKEL (reference sequence). Libraries of TRB cDNA were made by 5' RACE and carried UMIs. TCRdb reprocessed the 5' RACE reads and stores each CDR3 protein as one record, lacking DNA. Here the sample table reports over 100,000 distinct CDR3 sequences. The source of this sequence is a human donor in good health. Some clones in this sample may be carry-over from other donors' samples. V is TRBV3-1 and J is TRBJ2-3; TCRdb returns TRBD2, unconfirmable since there is no DNA. Material: naive CXCR3- CD8+ T cells from blood. Specified subset: CD45RO-CCR7+CD27+CD95- naive CD8+ T cells lacking CXCR3 (TNR3-). The CDR3 protein is CASRQGLAGGTVTQYF.